This T cell receptor (beta chain) was sequenced for a study of blood T cell repertoires in COVID-19. Study summary: Sources were T cells, B-cell-depleted T cells, or PBMCs; the material itself was cDNA or gDNA.

CDR3 length: 16 residues. Germline V lookup: CDR1 SGDLS, CDR2 YYNGEE. Trimming pared 0 bases from V and 8 bases from J, leaving 18 bases between. Produced via immunoSEQ multiplex PCR; TCRdb's table is partial and in-frame only. The table records fewer than 350,000 clones, approximately 90% of them present only once. Source material: PBMCs or T cells enriched from blood (not recorded which). This sequence joins TRBV9 and TRBJ2-1; a possible D gene is TRBD2 (6 bases). The TCR sequence derives from a middle-aged man who had been exposed to COVID-19. This CDR3 is CASSVVGLFKFDEQFF. CDR3 bases: TGTGCCAGCAGCGTAGTGGGACTCTTCAAATTCGATGAGCAGTTCTTC.